Below are 18 T cell receptor beta chains sequenced from a single sample in a study of cytomegalovirus exposure and HLA in healthy donors. Sequenced by immunoSEQ multiplex PCR; TCRdb stores in-frame clones only, minus some. The sample yields more than 55,000 clones, more than 80% seen once. The sample consisted of PBMCs. The receptors were sampled from a young man in good health and CMV-seronegative.

The J gene is TRBJ2-2, the V gene TRBV7-2, with D tentatively TRBD2 (5 bases). Germline CDR1 reads SGHTA; CDR2 reads FQGNSA. CDR3 length equals 15 residues. Trimming took off 0 bases at V and 1 base at J, with 6 bases between the two ends. As DNA, the CDR3 is TGTGCCAGCAGCTTAGCGGGGAGGAACACCGGGGAGCTGTTTTTT. Amino acids: CASSLAGRNTGELFF.

The V and J genes are TRBV28 and TRBJ1-1, with 9 bases lining up with TRBD1. The CDR3 contains 16 residues. Germline V gene sequence: CDR1 MDHEN, CDR2 SYDVKM. The J segment lost 1 base and the V segment lost 6 bases, leaving 9 bases of the junction unmatched. CDR3 sequence: CASRSVPGQGNTEAFF. CDR3 DNA: TGTGCCAGCAGATCGGTCCCGGGACAGGGGAACACTGAAGCTTTCTTT.

This chain connects TRBV5-6 to TRBJ2-2; tentative D call: TRBD2 (5 bases). V was pared by 2 bases and J by 5 bases, with 13 bases between. Germline lookup yields CDR1 SGHDT and CDR2 YYEEEE. This CDR3 is built from 15 residues. CDR3 sequence: CASSFRGYRTGELFF. CDR3 bases: TGTGCCAGCAGCTTTCGAGGGTATAGGACCGGGGAGCTGTTTTTT.

The gene calls are TRBV7-9 and TRBJ2-7; 8 bases align to TRBD1. The J segment lost 2 bases and the V segment lost 0 bases, leaving 6 bases of the junction unmatched. This CDR3 has 16 amino acids. Germline V CDR1 and CDR2: SEHNR, FQNEAQ (reference sequence). CDR3 amino acids: CASSLAGGQVTYEQYF. The CDR3 DNA reads TGTGCCAGCAGCTTAGCAGGGGGACAGGTTACCTACGAGCAGTACTTC.

This chain joins TRBV7-6 and TRBJ2-7, with a tentative D call TRBD2 (5 bases). This CDR3 contains 14 residues. The ends were cut back, 3 bases at V and 2 bases at J, with 11 bases in the middle. CDR1 is SGHVS, CDR2 FNYEAQ, per germline. In DNA form, the CDR3 reads TGTGCCAGCAGCTTCTTCAGCGGAACCTACGAGCAGTACTTC. This gives the protein CASSFFSGTYEQYF. Full variable domain (outside the CDR3, taken from reference TRBV7-6 and TRBJ2-7): GAGVSQSPRYKVTKRGQDVALRCDPISGHVSLYWYRQALGQGPEFLTYFNYEAQQDKSGLPNDRFSAERPEGSISTLTIQRTEQRDSAMYRCASSFFSGTYEQYFGPGTRLTVT.

The chain uses TRBV9 and TRBJ2-3; 10 bases fit TRBD2. The CDR3 runs to 16 residues. Germline values: CDR1 SGDLS, CDR2 YYNGEE. V dropped 4 bases and J dropped 2; count of bases not matched to a gene: 7. The CDR3 bases are TGTGCCAGCAGCACTCCAGCGGGAGGGATCACAGATACGCAGTATTTT. The encoded protein is CASSTPAGGITDTQYF.

The rearrangement links TRBV27 to TRBJ2-7; unclear D gene. There are 13 residues in the CDR3. Trimming removed 2 bases at V and 6 bases at J, with 11 bases between. Germline lookup yields CDR1 MNHEY and CDR2 SMNVEV (reference sequence). Here the CDR3 reads CASSLGAVAEQYF. CDR3 in DNA: TGTGCCAGCAGTTTAGGTGCAGTGGCCGAGCAGTACTTC.

V and J are TRBV15 and TRBJ2-1; 14 bases fit TRBD2. The CDR3 extends over 20 amino acids. Germline V gives CDR1 LNHNV, CDR2 YYDKDF (reference sequence). The J segment lost 1 base and the V segment lost 5 bases, leaving 13 bases of the junction unmatched. In nucleotides, the CDR3 is TGTGCCACCAGCCTAGCCTGGGGGACTAGCGGGAGTTGGTCCTACAATGAGCAGTTCTTC. Its protein product is CATSLAWGTSGSWSYNEQFF. The whole variable domain, remainder taken from reference TRBV15 and TRBJ2-1, is DAMVIQNPRYQVTQFGKPVTLSCSQTLNHNVMYWYQQKSSQAPKLLFHYYDKDFNNEADTPDNFQSRRPNTSFCFLDIRSPGLGDTAMYLCATSLAWGTSGSWSYNEQFFGPGTRLTVL.

The chain joins TRBV5-4 to TRBJ2-3, with TRBD2 matching 14 bases. The trim removed 3 bases at V and 6 bases at J, leaving 3 bases unmatched. This CDR3 region has 15 residues. In germline, CDR1 is SGHNT, CDR2 YYREEE (reference sequence). As DNA, the CDR3 is TGTGCCAGCAGCTCGGGACTAGCGGGAGTGGATACGCAGTATTTT. It translates to CASSSGLAGVDTQYF.

This chain uses TRBV4-2 with TRBJ2-5; D possibly corresponds to TRBD1 (6 bases). Looked up from germline, CDR1 is LGHNA and CDR2 is YNFKEQ. The CDR3 runs 15 residues. With 5 bases removed from V and 1 base from J, the gap between germline ends came to 14 bases. The CDR3: CASSLRWGPQETQYF. CDR3 DNA sequence: TGTGCCAGCAGCTTGAGGTGGGGGCCCCAAGAGACCCAGTACTTC.

Here the CDR3 DNA reads TGTGCCAGCAGTTTCGGGAGGAGCTCCTACAATGAGCAGTTCTTC. As protein: CASSFGRSSYNEQFF. This chain links TRBV21-1 with TRBJ2-1; TRBD2 is the table's D call and was not checked against the DNA. TRBV21-1 is a pseudogene segment. The CDR3 length is 15 residues.

This chain uses TRBV18 with TRBJ2-7, with a weak D call TRBD2 (6 bases). V lost 4 bases, J lost 1 base, and 17 bases lay in between. Germline CDR1 and CDR2: KGHSH and LQKENI. There are 16 residues in the CDR3. As DNA, the CDR3 is TGTGCCAGCTCACTGGGGGGTAGCGGCTGGTCCTACGAGCAGTACTTC. Encoded protein: CASSLGGSGWSYEQYF.

The V call is TRBV28, the J call TRBJ1-4; 12 bases match TRBD1. The germline V gene has CDR1 MDHEN and CDR2 SYDVKM. V gave up 5 bases and J gave up 0 bases; unmatched junction bases: 13. There are 20 residues in the CDR3. The CDR3 DNA sequence: TGTGCCAGCAGTCGGTTTCCGGGACAGGGGGCGCCCTCAACTAATGAAAAACTGTTTTTT. Translated: CASSRFPGQGAPSTNEKLFF.

Here the CDR3 reads CASSFTPVDILSTEAFF. The CDR3 DNA reads as TGTGCCAGCAGCTTTACACCGGTTGACATCCTCTCTACTGAAGCTTTCTTT. The rearrangement links TRBV5-5 to TRBJ1-1, with no clear D. The CDR3 has 17 residues. The germline V and J ends were trimmed by 2 bases and 5 bases, with 22 bases remaining between them. The germline CDR1 and CDR2 sequences are SGHKS and YYEKEE (reference sequence).

The CDR3 loop is CASSLDAGVDGELFF. DNA for the CDR3: TGTGCCAGCAGCTTAGACGCGGGAGTGGACGGGGAGCTGTTTTTT. The chain is built from TRBV11-1 and TRBJ2-2; 7 positions match TRBD2. Germline V gene lookup returns CDR1 SGHAT and CDR2 FQDESV (reference sequence). V shed 1 base, J shed 7 bases, and the junction held 6 bases outside the gene matches. The CDR3 contains 15 residues.

The DNA of the CDR3 is TGTGCCAGCATCATGGGGACTAGCGGGATCTCCTACGAGCAGTACTTC. This translates into CASIMGTSGISYEQYF. The gene calls are TRBV2 and TRBJ2-7; TRBD2 agrees at 13 bases. The CDR3 has 16 amino acids. Germline assignment: CDR1 SNHLY and CDR2 FYNNEI. J was trimmed by 0 bases and V by 7 bases; bases with no gene match: 6.

The J gene is TRBJ2-2, the V gene TRBV6-5; no definite D call. Trimming took 6 bases from V and 4 from J, leaving 6 bases between them. The germline V gene encodes CDR1 MNHEY and CDR2 SVGAGI. The CDR3 consists of 12 residues. The CDR3 coding sequence is TGTGCCAGCAGCGTTCCCACCGGGGAGCTGTTTTTT. Translating gives CASSVPTGELFF.

The CDR3 is CASSRSGGSYNEQFF. The CDR3, as DNA: TGTGCCAGCAGTCGTTCCGGGGGCTCCTACAATGAGCAGTTCTTC. The chain recombines TRBV2 with TRBJ2-1, with a possible D match to TRBD2 (6 bases). CDR1 is SNHLY, CDR2 FYNNEI, per germline. V shed 5 bases and J shed 0 bases, with 11 bases lying between them. This CDR3 has 15 amino acids.